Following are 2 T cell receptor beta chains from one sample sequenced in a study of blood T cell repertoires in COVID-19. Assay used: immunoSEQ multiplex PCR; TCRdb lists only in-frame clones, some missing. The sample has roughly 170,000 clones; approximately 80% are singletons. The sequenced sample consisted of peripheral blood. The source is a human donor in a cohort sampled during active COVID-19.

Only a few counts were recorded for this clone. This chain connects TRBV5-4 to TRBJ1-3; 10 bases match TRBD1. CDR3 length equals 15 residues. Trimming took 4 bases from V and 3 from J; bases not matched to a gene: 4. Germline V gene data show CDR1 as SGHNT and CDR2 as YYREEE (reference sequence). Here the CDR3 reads CASSQDRGLGNTIYF. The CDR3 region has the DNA TGTGCCAGCAGCCAAGACAGGGGGCTTGGAAACACCATATATTTT.

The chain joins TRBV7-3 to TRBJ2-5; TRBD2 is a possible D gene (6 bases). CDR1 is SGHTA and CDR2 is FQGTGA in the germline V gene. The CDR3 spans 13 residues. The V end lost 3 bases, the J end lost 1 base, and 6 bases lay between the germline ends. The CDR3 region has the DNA TGTGCCAGCAGCTTCGGGGGCCAAGAGACCCAGTACTTC. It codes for CASSFGGQETQYF.